This T cell receptor (beta chain) was found in a study of control samples from healthy donors and cancer patients. Per germline, CDR1 MDHEN and CDR2 SYDVKM. The CDR3 is 16 amino acids. Trimming removed 5 bases at V and 0 bases at J, with 14 bases between. TCRdb's table, derived via immunoSEQ multiplex PCR, lists solely in-frame clones and lacks some. The table shows roughly 150,000 clones, with 70% to 90% occurring only once. Specimen: blood. V usage is TRBV28 and J usage is TRBJ1-3; TRBD1 might be the D (6 bases). This TCR came from a man aged 18-30 years in good health. The CDR3 reads CASSRGGPSSGNTIYF. The CDR3 region has the DNA TGTGCCAGCAGTCGTGGGGGGCCCAGCTCTGGAAACACCATATATTTT.